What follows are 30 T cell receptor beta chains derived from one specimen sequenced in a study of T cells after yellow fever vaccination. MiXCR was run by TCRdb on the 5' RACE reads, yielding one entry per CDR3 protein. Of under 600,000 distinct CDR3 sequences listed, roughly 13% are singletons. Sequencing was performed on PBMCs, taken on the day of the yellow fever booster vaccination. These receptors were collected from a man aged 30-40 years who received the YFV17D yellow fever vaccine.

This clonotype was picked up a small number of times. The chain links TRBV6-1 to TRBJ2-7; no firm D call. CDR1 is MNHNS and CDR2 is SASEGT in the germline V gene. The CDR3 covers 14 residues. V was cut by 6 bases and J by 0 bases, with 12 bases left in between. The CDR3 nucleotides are TGTGCCAGCAGGATCTTAGTGACCTCCTACGAGCAGTACTTC. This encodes CASRILVTSYEQYF.

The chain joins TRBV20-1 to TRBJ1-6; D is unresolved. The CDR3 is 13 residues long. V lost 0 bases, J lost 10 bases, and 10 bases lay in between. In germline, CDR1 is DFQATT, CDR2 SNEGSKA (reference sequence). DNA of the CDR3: TGCAGTGCTAGAGAGAATAATATGTCACCCCTCCACTTT. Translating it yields CSARENNMSPLHF.

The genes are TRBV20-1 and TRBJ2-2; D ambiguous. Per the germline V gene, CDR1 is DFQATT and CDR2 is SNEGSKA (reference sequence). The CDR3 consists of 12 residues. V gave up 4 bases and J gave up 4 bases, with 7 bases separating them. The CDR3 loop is CSATSITGELFF. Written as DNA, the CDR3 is TGCAGTGCTACGTCTATCACCGGGGAGCTGTTTTTT.

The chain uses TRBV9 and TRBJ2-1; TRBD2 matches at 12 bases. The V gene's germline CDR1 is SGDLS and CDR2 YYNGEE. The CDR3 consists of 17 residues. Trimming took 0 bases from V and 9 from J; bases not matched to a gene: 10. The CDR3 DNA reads TGTGCCAGCAGCGTAGCTACGGGACTAGCGGGTTTTAGTGAGCAGTTCTTC. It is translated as CASSVATGLAGFSEQFF.

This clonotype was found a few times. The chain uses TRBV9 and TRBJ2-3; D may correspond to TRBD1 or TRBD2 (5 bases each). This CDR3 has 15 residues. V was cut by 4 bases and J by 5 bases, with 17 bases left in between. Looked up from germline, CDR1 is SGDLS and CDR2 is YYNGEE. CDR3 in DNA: TGTGCCAGCAGCTGGGGTGGACGGGACCGAGATACGCAGTATTTT. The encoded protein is CASSWGGRDRDTQYF. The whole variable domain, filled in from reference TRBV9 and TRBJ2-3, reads DSGVTQTPKHLITATGQRVTLRCSPRSGDLSVYWYQQSLDQGLQFLIQYYNGEERAKGNILERFSAQQFPDLHSELNLSSLELGDSALYFCASSWGGRDRDTQYFGPGTRLTVL.

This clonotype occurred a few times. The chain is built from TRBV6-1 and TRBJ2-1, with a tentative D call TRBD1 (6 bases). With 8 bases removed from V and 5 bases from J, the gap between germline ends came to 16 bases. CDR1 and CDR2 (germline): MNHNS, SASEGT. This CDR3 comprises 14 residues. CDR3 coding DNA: TGTGCCAGCGCTACAGGGTATAGGGACAATGAGCAGTTCTTC. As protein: CASATGYRDNEQFF.

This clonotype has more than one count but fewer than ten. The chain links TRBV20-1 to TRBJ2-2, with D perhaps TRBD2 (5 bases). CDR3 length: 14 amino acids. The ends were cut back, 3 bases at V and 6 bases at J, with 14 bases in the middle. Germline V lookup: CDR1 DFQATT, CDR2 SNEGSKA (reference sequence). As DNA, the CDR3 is TGCAGTGCTAGCAGCGGAGTCCTCCCCGGGGAGCTGTTTTTT. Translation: CSASSGVLPGELFF.

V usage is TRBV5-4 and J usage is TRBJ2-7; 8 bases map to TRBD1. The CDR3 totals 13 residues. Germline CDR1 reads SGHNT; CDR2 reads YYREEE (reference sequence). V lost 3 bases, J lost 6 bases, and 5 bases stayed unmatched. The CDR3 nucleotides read TGTGCCAGCAGCTACGGACAGGGTCTCGAGCAGTACTTC. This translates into CASSYGQGLEQYF.

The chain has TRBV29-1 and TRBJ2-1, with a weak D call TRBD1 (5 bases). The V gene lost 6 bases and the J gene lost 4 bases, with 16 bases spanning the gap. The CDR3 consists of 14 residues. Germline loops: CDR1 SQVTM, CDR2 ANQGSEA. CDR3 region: CSVRNPTAYNEQFF. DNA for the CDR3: TGCAGCGTCCGCAACCCGACAGCATACAATGAGCAGTTCTTC.

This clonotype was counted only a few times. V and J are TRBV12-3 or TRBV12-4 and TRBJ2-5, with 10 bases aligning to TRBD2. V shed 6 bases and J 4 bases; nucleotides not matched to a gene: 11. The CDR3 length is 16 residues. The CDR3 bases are TGTGCCAGCAGCCTGTGGGAGCTAGCGGGAGTAGAGACCCAGTACTTC. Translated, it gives CASSLWELAGVETQYF.

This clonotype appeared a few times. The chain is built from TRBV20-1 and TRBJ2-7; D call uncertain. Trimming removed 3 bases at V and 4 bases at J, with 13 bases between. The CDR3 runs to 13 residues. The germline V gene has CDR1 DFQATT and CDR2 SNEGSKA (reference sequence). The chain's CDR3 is CSASDSGIYEQYF. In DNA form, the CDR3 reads TGCAGTGCTAGTGATTCGGGCATATACGAGCAGTACTTC.

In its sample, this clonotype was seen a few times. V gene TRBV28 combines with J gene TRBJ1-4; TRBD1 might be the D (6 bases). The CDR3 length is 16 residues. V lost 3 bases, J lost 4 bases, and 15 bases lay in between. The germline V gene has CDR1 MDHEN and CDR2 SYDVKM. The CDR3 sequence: CASSLFTGSYNEKLFF. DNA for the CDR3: TGTGCCAGCAGTTTGTTTACAGGGAGCTATAATGAAAAACTGTTTTTT.

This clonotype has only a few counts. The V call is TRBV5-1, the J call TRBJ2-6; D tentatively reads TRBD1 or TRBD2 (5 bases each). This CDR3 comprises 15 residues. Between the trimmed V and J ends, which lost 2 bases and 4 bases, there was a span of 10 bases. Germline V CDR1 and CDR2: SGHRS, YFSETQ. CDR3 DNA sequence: TGCGCCAGCAGCTTATCAGGGACCGGGGCCAACGTCCTGACTTTC. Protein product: CASSLSGTGANVLTF. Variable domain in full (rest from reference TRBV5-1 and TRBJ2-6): KAGVTQTPRYLIKTRGQQVTLSCSPISGHRSVSWYQQTPGQGLQFLFEYFSETQRNKGNFPGRFSGRQFSNSRSEMNVSTLELGDSALYLCASSLSGTGANVLTFGAGSRLTVL.

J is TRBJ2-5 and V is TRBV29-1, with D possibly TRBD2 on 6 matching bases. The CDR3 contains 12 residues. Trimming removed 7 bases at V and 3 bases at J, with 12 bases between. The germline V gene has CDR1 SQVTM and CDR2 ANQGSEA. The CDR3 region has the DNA TGCAGCGGGCTCGGGGGAAAAGAGACCCAGTACTTC. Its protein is CSGLGGKETQYF.

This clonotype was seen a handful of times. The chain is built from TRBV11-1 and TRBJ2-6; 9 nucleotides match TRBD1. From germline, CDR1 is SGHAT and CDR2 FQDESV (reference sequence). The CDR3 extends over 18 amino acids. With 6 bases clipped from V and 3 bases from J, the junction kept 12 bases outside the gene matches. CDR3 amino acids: CASRPTGGASYGANVLTF. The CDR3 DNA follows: TGTGCCAGCAGGCCCACAGGGGGCGCATCATATGGGGCCAACGTCCTGACTTTC.

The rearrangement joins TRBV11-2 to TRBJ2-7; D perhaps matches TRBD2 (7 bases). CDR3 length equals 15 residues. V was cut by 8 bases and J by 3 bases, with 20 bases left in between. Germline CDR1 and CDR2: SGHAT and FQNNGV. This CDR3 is CASGGAGEGVYEQYF. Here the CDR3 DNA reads TGTGCCAGCGGAGGTGCGGGAGAGGGGGTCTACGAGCAGTACTTC.

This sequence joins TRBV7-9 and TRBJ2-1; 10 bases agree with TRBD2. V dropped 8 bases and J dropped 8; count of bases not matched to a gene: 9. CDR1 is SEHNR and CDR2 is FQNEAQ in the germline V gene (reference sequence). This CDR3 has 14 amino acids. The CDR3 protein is CASSRASGSDEQFF. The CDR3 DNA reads TGTGCCAGCTCACGGGCTAGCGGGAGCGATGAGCAGTTCTTC.

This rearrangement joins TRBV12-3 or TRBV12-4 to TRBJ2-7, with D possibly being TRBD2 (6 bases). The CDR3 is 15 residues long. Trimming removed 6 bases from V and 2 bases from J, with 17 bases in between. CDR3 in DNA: TGTGCCAGCAGCATCGAGGAGGGACCAACCTACGAGCAGTACTTC. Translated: CASSIEEGPTYEQYF.

CDR3 coding DNA: TGCGCCAGCAGCCAAGATCTGAGGGGGACCTACGAGCAGTACTTC. Its translation is CASSQDLRGTYEQYF. The rearrangement uses TRBV4-3 and TRBJ2-7, with D perhaps matching TRBD1 (6 bases). This CDR3 comprises 15 residues. The V and J ends lost 0 bases and 2 bases respectively, with 11 bases between them. The V gene's germline CDR1 is LGHNA and CDR2 YSLEER.

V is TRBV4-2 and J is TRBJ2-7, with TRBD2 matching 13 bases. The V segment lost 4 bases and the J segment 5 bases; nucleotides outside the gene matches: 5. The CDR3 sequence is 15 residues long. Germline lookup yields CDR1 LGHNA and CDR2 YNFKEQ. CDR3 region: CASSPRLAGGNEQYF. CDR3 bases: TGTGCCAGCAGCCCCAGACTAGCGGGAGGTAACGAGCAGTACTTC.

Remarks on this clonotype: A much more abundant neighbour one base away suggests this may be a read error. CDR3 sequence: CASEGARFEHYF. CDR3 sequence (DNA): TGTGCCTCCGAGGGGGCGCGGTTCGAGCATTACTTC. J is TRBJ2-7 and V is TRBV10-3, with 7 positions matching TRBD1. Germline CDR1 ENHRY, CDR2 SYGVKD. The CDR3 sequence is 12 residues long.

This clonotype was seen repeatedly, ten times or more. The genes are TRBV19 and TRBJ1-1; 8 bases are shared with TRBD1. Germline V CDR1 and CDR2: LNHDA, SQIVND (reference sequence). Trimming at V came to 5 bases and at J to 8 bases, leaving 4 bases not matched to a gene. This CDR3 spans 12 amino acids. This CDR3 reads CASSPRTGEAFF. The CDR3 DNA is TGTGCCAGTAGTCCTCGGACAGGGGAAGCTTTCTTT.

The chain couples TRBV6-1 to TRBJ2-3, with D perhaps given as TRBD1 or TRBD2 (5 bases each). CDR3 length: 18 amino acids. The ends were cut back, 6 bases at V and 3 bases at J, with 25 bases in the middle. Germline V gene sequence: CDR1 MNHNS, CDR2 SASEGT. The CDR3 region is CASSQLVMGTLSTDTQYF. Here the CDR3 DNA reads TGTGCCAGCAGCCAGCTGGTTATGGGGACCCTCTCGACAGATACGCAGTATTTT.

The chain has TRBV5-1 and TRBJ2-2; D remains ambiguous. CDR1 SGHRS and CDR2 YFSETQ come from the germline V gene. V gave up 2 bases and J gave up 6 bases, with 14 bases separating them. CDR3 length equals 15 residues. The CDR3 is CASSFRSDPPGELFF. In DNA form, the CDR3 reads TGCGCCAGCAGCTTTAGATCGGACCCCCCCGGGGAGCTGTTTTTT.

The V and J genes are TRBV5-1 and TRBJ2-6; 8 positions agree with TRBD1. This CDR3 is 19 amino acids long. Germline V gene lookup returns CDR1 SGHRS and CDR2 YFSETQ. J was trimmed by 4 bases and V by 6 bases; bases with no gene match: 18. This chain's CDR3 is CASTRHHGQGGRGANVLTF. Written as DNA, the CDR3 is TGCGCCAGCACTCGCCACCACGGACAGGGCGGTCGGGGGGCCAACGTCCTGACTTTC. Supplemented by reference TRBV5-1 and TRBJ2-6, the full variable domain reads KAGVTQTPRYLIKTRGQQVTLSCSPISGHRSVSWYQQTPGQGLQFLFEYFSETQRNKGNFPGRFSGRQFSNSRSEMNVSTLELGDSALYLCASTRHHGQGGRGANVLTFGAGSRLTVL.

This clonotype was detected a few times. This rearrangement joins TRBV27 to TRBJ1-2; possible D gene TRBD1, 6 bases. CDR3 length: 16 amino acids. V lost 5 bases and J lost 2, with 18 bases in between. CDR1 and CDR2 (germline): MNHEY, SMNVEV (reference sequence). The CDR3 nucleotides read TGTGCCAGCAGTCAGATTCAGGGGTTGAGAAACTATGGCTACACCTTC. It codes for CASSQIQGLRNYGYTF.

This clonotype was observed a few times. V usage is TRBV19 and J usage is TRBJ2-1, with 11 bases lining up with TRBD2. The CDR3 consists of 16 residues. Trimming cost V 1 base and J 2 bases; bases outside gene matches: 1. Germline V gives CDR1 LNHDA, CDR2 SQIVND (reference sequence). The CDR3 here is CASSIASGRPYNEQFF. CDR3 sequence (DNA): TGTGCCAGTAGTATAGCTAGCGGGAGGCCCTACAATGAGCAGTTCTTC.

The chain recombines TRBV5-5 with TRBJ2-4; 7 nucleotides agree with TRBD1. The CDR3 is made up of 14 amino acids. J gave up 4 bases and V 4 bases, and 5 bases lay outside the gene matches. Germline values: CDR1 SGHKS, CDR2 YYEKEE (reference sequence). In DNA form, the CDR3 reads TGTGCCAGCAGCATACGGGACAGTAAAAACATTCAGTACTTC. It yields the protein CASSIRDSKNIQYF.

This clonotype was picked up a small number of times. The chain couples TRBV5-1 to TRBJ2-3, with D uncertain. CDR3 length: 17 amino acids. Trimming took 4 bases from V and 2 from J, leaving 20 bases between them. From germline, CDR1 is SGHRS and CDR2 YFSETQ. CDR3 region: CASSLGARSLYTDTQYF. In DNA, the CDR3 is TGCGCCAGCAGCCTGGGTGCGCGGTCCTTATACACAGATACGCAGTATTTT.

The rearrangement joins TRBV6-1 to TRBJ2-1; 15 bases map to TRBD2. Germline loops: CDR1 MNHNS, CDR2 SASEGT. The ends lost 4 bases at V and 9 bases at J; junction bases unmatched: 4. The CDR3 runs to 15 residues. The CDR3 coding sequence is TGTGCCAGCAGTGGGACTAGCGGGAGGGCCTTTGAGCAGTTCTTC. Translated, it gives CASSGTSGRAFEQFF.